The clone carrying this T cell receptor (beta chain) was detected many times. Its specificity is not known. Patients aged 18 to 65 had newly diagnosed hyperthyroidism lasting under 2 months. Uncontrolled infection, other autoimmune disease, pregnancy or lactation barred patients from enrollment. Diagnostic decisions used clinical symptoms, serum thyroxine and TRAb, thyroid ultrasound and orbital computed tomography. These data are taken from a study of T cells in Graves' hyperthyroidism and ophthalmopathy. RNA transcripts provided the source from which TCR beta CDR3 regions were amplified. Carried out on the TCR CDR3, a first-round RT-PCR used the HTBI primer set. TCRdb reanalysed the multiplex PCR reads using MiXCR and keeps one entry per CDR3 protein. The sample has around 400,000 distinct CDR3 sequences, less than 15% seen once; the top ten hold around 9.2%. Study-level points and caveats: Ophthalmopathy was distinguished from stable hyperthyroidism by 13 V-J signatures.

This TCR was sampled from a woman between 18 and 30 years old with Graves' hyperthyroidism. Sample: blood.

The CDR3 loop is CASSHLINPSTDTQYF. DNA for the CDR3: TGTGCCAGCAGCCACCTCATTAATCCTAGCACAGATACGCAGTATTTT. The rearrangement uses TRBV28 and TRBJ2-3; D remains ambiguous. Germline V lookup: CDR1 MDHEN, CDR2 SYDVKM. CDR3 length: 16 residues. V lost 6 bases to trimming and J lost 0 bases, with 16 bases between them.